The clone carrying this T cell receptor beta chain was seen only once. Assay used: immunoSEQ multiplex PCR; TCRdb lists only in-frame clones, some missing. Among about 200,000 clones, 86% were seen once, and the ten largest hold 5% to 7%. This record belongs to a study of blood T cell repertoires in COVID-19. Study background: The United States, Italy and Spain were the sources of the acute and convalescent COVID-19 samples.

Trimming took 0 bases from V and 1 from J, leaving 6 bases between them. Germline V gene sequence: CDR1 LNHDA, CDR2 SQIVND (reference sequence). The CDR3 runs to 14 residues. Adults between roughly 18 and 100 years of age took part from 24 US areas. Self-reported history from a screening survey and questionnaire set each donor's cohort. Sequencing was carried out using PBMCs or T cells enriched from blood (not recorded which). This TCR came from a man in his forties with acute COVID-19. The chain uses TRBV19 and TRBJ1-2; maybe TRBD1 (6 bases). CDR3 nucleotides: TGTGCCAGTAGTATAGACAGGGGTAACTATGGCTACACCTTC. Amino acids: CASSIDRGNYGYTF.